Shown below are 25 T cell receptor beta chains from a single sample sequenced in a study of blood T cell repertoires in COVID-19 (dated by TCRdb to the early 2020s). Library preparation employed the immunoSEQ multiplex PCR assay. TCRdb carries this immuneACCESS record with in-frame sequences only. Its versions omit some clonotypes, under half of them owing to an unresolved V gene in the studies checked, with the rest unexplained. A total of 260,000 or so clones appear in this sample, roughly 86% of them only once. The ten largest clones represent around 0.67% of the sample. Material: peripheral blood. All receptors come from a human donor in a cohort sampled during active COVID-19.

The chain joins TRBV21-1 to TRBJ2-1; no DNA check was done on the table's D call, TRBD2. TRBV21-1 is a recognized pseudogene. This CDR3 has 14 amino acids. This CDR3 reads CASIGFLSYNEQFF. The CDR3 coding sequence is TGTGCCAGCATCGGGTTTCTGTCCTACAATGAGCAGTTCTTC.

The V call is TRBV7-3, the J call TRBJ2-5; TRBD2 agrees at 10 bases. Germline lookup yields CDR1 SGHTA and CDR2 FQGTGA. This CDR3 contains 18 residues. The V gene end was trimmed by 0 bases and the J gene end by 5 bases; junction bases not matched to a gene: 12. The CDR3 sequence is CASSLTKRASGSSETQYF. The CDR3 DNA reads TGTGCCAGCAGCTTAACGAAACGAGCTAGCGGGAGTAGTGAGACCCAGTACTTC.

The chain carries TRBV6-6 and TRBJ2-2, with 8 bases fitting TRBD1. V lost 2 bases and J lost 1; bases outside the gene matches: 0. In germline, CDR1 is MNHNY, CDR2 SVGAGI (reference sequence). The CDR3 runs 15 residues. In DNA form, the CDR3 reads TGTGCCAGCAGTTACGGGACAGGGAACACCGGGGAGCTGTTTTTT. Translating gives CASSYGTGNTGELFF.

This clone was seen just once. V gene TRBV7-2 combines with J gene TRBJ2-7; a possible D gene is TRBD2 (6 bases). There are 14 residues in the CDR3. The V and J ends lost 2 bases and 5 bases respectively, with 13 bases between them. Germline CDR1 reads SGHTA; CDR2 reads FQGNSA. CDR3 in DNA: TGTGCCAGCAGCTTACGACTAGGGAGGCACGAGCAGTACTTC. It encodes CASSLRLGRHEQYF.

CDR3 DNA sequence: TGTGCCAGCAGCCAAGAGGGCCTCTATAACAGGGACACTGAAGCTTTCTTT. It codes for CASSQEGLYNRDTEAFF. The J gene is TRBJ1-1, the V gene TRBV14; tentative D call: TRBD1 (6 bases). Germline-derived CDR1 and CDR2 are SGHDN and FVKESK. Trimming pared 0 bases from V and 3 bases from J, leaving 17 bases between. This CDR3 is 17 amino acids long.

J is TRBJ2-1 and V is TRBV6-5, with D unclear. The V gene lost 0 bases and the J gene lost 10 bases, with 13 bases spanning the gap. The CDR3 extends over 14 amino acids. CDR1 MNHEY and CDR2 SVGAGI come from the germline V gene. The CDR3 here is CASSYSGGAGEQFF. As DNA, the CDR3 is TGTGCCAGCAGTTACTCAGGTGGCGCAGGCGAGCAGTTCTTC.

Comment on this clone: The same CDR3 can be traced to other DNA sequences in this sample. V gene TRBV9 combines with J gene TRBJ2-7; TRBD2 agrees at 9 bases. This CDR3 has 14 amino acids. CDR1 is SGDLS, CDR2 YYNGEE, per germline. The V and J ends lost 0 bases and 2 bases, in that order; junction bases with no gene match: 0. CDR3 in DNA: TGTGCCAGCAGCGTAGGACTAGCGGCCTACGAGCAGTACTTC. Translating it yields CASSVGLAAYEQYF.

The chain is built from TRBV6-6 and TRBJ2-7; 7 positions match TRBD1. The germline gives CDR1 MNHNY, CDR2 SVGAGI (reference sequence). Losses at the gene ends were 7 bases for V and 6 bases for J; bases not matched to a gene: 15. The CDR3 consists of 15 residues. CDR3 coding DNA: TGTGCCAGCAAGGGGACAGTTACTATATCGGCCGAGCAGTACTTC. Amino acids: CASKGTVTISAEQYF.

V gene TRBV10-3 combines with J gene TRBJ2-7; 13 bases match TRBD2. Germline CDR1 ENHRY, CDR2 SYGVKD. The CDR3 covers 13 residues. Trimming at V came to 11 bases and at J to 5 bases, leaving 6 bases not matched to a gene. The DNA for the CDR3 is TGTGCCGTAAGTGGACTAGCGGGAGACGAGCAGTACTTC. It yields the protein CAVSGLAGDEQYF.

The V and J genes are TRBV27 and TRBJ2-3, with 7 bases aligning to TRBD1. The J segment lost 5 bases and the V segment lost 4 bases, leaving 15 bases of the junction unmatched. CDR1 and CDR2 (germline): MNHEY, SMNVEV (reference sequence). CDR3 size: 17 residues. The CDR3 loop reads CASSYRGPSTDVDTQYF. Written as DNA, the CDR3 is TGTGCCAGCAGTTACAGGGGCCCTTCGACGGACGTAGATACGCAGTATTTT.

The genes are TRBV5-1 and TRBJ2-7, with D possibly matching TRBD1 (6 bases). With 4 bases removed from V and 6 bases from J, the gap between germline ends came to 23 bases. The CDR3 length is 16 residues. The germline gives CDR1 SGHRS, CDR2 YFSETQ. The CDR3 region is CASSPNPTQTGLEQYF. In DNA, the CDR3 is TGCGCCAGCAGCCCAAACCCAACTCAAACAGGGCTCGAGCAGTACTTC. The variable domain in full, with the rest retrieved from reference TRBV5-1 and TRBJ2-7, is KAGVTQTPRYLIKTRGQQVTLSCSPISGHRSVSWYQQTPGQGLQFLFEYFSETQRNKGNFPGRFSGRQFSNSRSEMNVSTLELGDSALYLCASSPNPTQTGLEQYFGPGTRLTVT.

CDR3 in DNA: TGCGCCAGCAGCACAACTCAGGGTTTCTACGAGCAGTACTTC. The encoded protein is CASSTTQGFYEQYF. The rearrangement uses TRBV5-1 and TRBJ2-7, with a possible D match to TRBD1 (5 bases). CDR1 SGHRS and CDR2 YFSETQ come from the germline V gene. There are 14 residues in the CDR3. Trimming left V 4 bases short and J 3 bases short, with 14 bases between. Full variable domain (outside the CDR3, taken from reference TRBV5-1 and TRBJ2-7): KAGVTQTPRYLIKTRGQQVTLSCSPISGHRSVSWYQQTPGQGLQFLFEYFSETQRNKGNFPGRFSGRQFSNSRSEMNVSTLELGDSALYLCASSTTQGFYEQYFGPGTRLTVT.

The gene calls are TRBV28 and TRBJ2-7, with 8 bases fitting TRBD1. CDR3 length equals 15 residues. Trimming at V came to 4 bases and at J to 1 base, leaving 6 bases not matched to a gene. The germline V gene has CDR1 MDHEN and CDR2 SYDVKM. CDR3 DNA sequence: TGTGCCAGCAGTTCACCGAGACAGGGGTCCTACGAGCAGTACTTC. Translating gives CASSSPRQGSYEQYF.

This chain links TRBV2 with TRBJ2-5, with D unclear. Germline V gene lookup returns CDR1 SNHLY and CDR2 FYNNEI. CDR3 length: 11 residues. The germline V and J ends were trimmed by 6 bases and 0 bases, with 2 bases remaining between them. The CDR3 here is CASSYQETQYF. The CDR3 nucleotides read TGTGCCAGCAGCTACCAAGAGACCCAGTACTTC.

J is TRBJ2-7 and V is TRBV20-1; D is unresolved. CDR3 size: 11 residues. V shed 5 bases and J shed 3 bases, with 8 bases lying between them. Germline V lookup: CDR1 DFQATT, CDR2 SNEGSKA (reference sequence). The CDR3 sequence is CSASSLYEQYF. The CDR3 DNA is TGCAGTGCTTCATCACTCTACGAGCAGTACTTC.

V usage is TRBV27 and J usage is TRBJ2-7; D gene ambiguous. V shed 8 bases and J shed 6 bases, with 20 bases lying between them. The germline gives CDR1 MNHEY, CDR2 SMNVEV (reference sequence). CDR3 size: 14 residues. In DNA, the CDR3 is TGTGCCAGCTCAGACCGGGTTAGCTTCCCCGAGCAGTACTTC. It yields the protein CASSDRVSFPEQYF.

This clone showed up just once. The CDR3 reads CASSIASTDTQYF. CDR3 DNA: TGCGCCAGCAGTATTGCGAGCACAGATACGCAGTATTTT. This chain uses TRBV4-3 with TRBJ2-3; D not resolved. Germline loops: CDR1 LGHNA, CDR2 YSLEER. The CDR3 covers 13 residues. V lost 6 bases to trimming and J lost 0 bases, with 7 bases between them.

The chain uses TRBV3-1 (or the pseudogene TRBV3-2) and TRBJ2-7, with 7 bases aligning to TRBD1. V lost 4 bases to trimming and J lost 3 bases; unmatched junction nucleotides: 3. Germline V gene lookup returns CDR1 LGHDT and CDR2 YNNKEL (reference sequence). The CDR3 is 13 residues long. The CDR3 DNA sequence: TGTGCCAGCAGCCCGGGACAGAACTACGAGCAGTACTTC. Protein product: CASSPGQNYEQYF.

This chain links TRBV4-3 with TRBJ1-2; D may be TRBD1 (5 bases). The CDR3 spans 18 residues. V lost 4 bases, J lost 0 bases, and 21 bases lay in between. Germline CDR1 LGHNA, CDR2 YSLEER. CDR3 residues: CASSPPPMDGHTNYGYTF. DNA for the CDR3: TGCGCCAGCAGCCCCCCCCCGATGGACGGACACACTAACTATGGCTACACCTTC.

There are a few counts of this clone. The chain carries TRBV10-1 and TRBJ2-7, with D perhaps matching TRBD2 (5 bases). V lost 2 bases to trimming and J lost 3 bases, with 8 bases between them. CDR3 length equals 13 residues. Germline lookup yields CDR1 WNHNN and CDR2 SYGVQD (reference sequence). Here the CDR3 DNA reads TGCGCCAGCAGTGAGCGGGGATACTACGAGCAGTACTTC. Its protein is CASSERGYYEQYF.

The rearrangement uses TRBV5-1 and TRBJ1-2; 7 nucleotides agree with TRBD1. V lost 0 bases and J lost 6; bases outside the gene matches: 11. This CDR3 spans 16 amino acids. Germline V gives CDR1 SGHRS, CDR2 YFSETQ. The CDR3 here is CASSLALPGGLNGYTF. For the CDR3, the DNA is TGCGCCAGCAGCTTGGCCCTTCCAGGGGGGCTTAATGGCTACACCTTC.

The chain carries TRBV5-1 and TRBJ2-7; 7 bases match TRBD2. CDR3 length: 15 residues. Germline V gene data show CDR1 as SGHRS and CDR2 as YFSETQ. Trimming removed 0 bases from V and 0 bases from J; junction bases left unmatched: 3. The CDR3 region is CASSLDGGISYEQYF. In DNA form, the CDR3 reads TGCGCCAGCAGCTTGGACGGGGGGATCTCCTACGAGCAGTACTTC.

The chain employs TRBV30 and TRBJ1-5; 7 bases match TRBD1. CDR1 is GTSNPN, CDR2 SVGIG, per germline (reference sequence). The CDR3 covers 13 residues. V shed 6 bases and J 4 bases; nucleotides not matched to a gene: 6. The CDR3 protein is CACEPGGNQPQHF. CDR3 in DNA: TGTGCCTGCGAACCAGGGGGAAATCAGCCCCAGCATTTT.

The chain uses TRBV6-1 and TRBJ2-7; a weak D match, TRBD1 (6 bases). Trimming left V 3 bases short and J 2 bases short, with 17 bases between. This CDR3 contains 16 residues. CDR1 and CDR2 (germline): MNHNS, SASEGT. CDR3 protein: CASSDSGQFDAYEQYF. In DNA form, the CDR3 reads TGTGCCAGCAGTGATTCCGGACAGTTCGACGCCTACGAGCAGTACTTC.

This rearrangement joins TRBV7-8 to TRBJ2-7, with D possibly being TRBD2 (5 bases). V lost 5 bases and J 2 bases, leaving 7 bases between the germline ends. The CDR3 is made up of 12 amino acids. Per germline, CDR1 SGHVS and CDR2 FQNEAQ. The CDR3 here is CASSLEAYEQYF. Written as DNA, the CDR3 is TGTGCCAGCAGCCTGGAGGCCTACGAGCAGTACTTC.